What follows are 30 T cell receptor beta chains derived from one specimen sequenced in a study of shared clonotypes between healthy human individuals. TCRdb's copy holds only in-frame clones and misses some; the assay was immunoSEQ multiplex PCR. This table holds about 2,500,000 clones, around 90% found once. The material sequenced was naive CD4+ T cells sorted from blood. Regarding subset: CD45RA+ positively selected. These TCRs come from a man younger than 35 in good health.

The chain recombines TRBV27 with TRBJ2-7; D assignment may be TRBD1 or TRBD2 (5 bases each). CDR3 length: 15 amino acids. V was pared by 6 bases and J by 0 bases, with 15 bases between. Germline lookup yields CDR1 MNHEY and CDR2 SMNVEV (reference sequence). The CDR3 sequence: CASSFLGRSSYEQYF. The CDR3 nucleotides are TGTGCCAGCAGCTTTTTGGGACGGAGCTCCTACGAGCAGTACTTC.

The rearrangement links TRBV18 to TRBJ2-1, with D possibly matching TRBD1 (6 bases). This CDR3 region has 14 residues. V was cut by 3 bases and J by 6 bases, with 12 bases left in between. Germline CDR1 is KGHSH and CDR2 is LQKENI. In DNA form, the CDR3 reads TGTGCCAGCTCACCGGCCACAGGGCGCAATGAGCAGTTCTTC. Encoded protein: CASSPATGRNEQFF.

This clone was counted once. The chain uses TRBV28 and TRBJ1-3, with D possibly matching TRBD1 (5 bases). V gave up 3 bases and J gave up 8 bases, with 11 bases separating them. The CDR3 has 13 amino acids. Germline CDR1 MDHEN, CDR2 SYDVKM. CDR3: CASSFRVEDTIYF. The CDR3, as DNA: TGTGCCAGCAGTTTCAGGGTAGAGGACACCATATATTTT.

DNA of the CDR3: TGCGCCAGCAGCCAAGACTCGCTAGGCAGCGGGAGTATGAGTGGAGACATTCAGTACTTC. Encoded protein: CASSQDSLGSGSMSGDIQYF. The chain links TRBV4-1 to TRBJ2-4; 8 nucleotides line up with TRBD2. The CDR3 runs 20 residues. Looked up from germline, CDR1 is MGHRA and CDR2 is YSYEKL. Trimming cost V 0 bases and J 8 bases; bases outside gene matches: 21.

This rearrangement joins TRBV4-1 to TRBJ1-5, with TRBD1 as a possible D gene (5 bases). The CDR3 loop spans 19 amino acids. In germline, CDR1 is MGHRA, CDR2 YSYEKL. Between the trimmed V and J ends, which lost 0 bases and 0 bases, there was a span of 18 bases. CDR3 residues: CASSQDLDPGIYSNQPQHF. In DNA, the CDR3 is TGCGCCAGCAGCCAAGACCTAGATCCAGGGATTTATAGCAATCAGCCCCAGCATTTT.

The rearrangement uses TRBV5-6 and TRBJ2-7, with D perhaps TRBD1 or TRBD2 (6 bases each). The V gene's germline CDR1 is SGHDT and CDR2 YYEEEE. V shed 3 bases and J shed 5 bases, with 21 bases lying between them. This CDR3 contains 16 residues. The CDR3, as DNA: TGTGCCAGCAGCTGGGGGCAGGTTTTGAGGACTAACGAGCAGTACTTC. This sequence encodes CASSWGQVLRTNEQYF.

J is TRBJ1-5 and V is TRBV5-5; unclear D gene. CDR1 is SGHKS and CDR2 is YYEKEE in the germline V gene (reference sequence). The ends were cut back, 4 bases at V and 0 bases at J, with 8 bases in the middle. The length of the CDR3 is 14 residues. DNA of the CDR3: TGTGCCAGCAGCCTGGAGGTTAGCAATCAGCCCCAGCATTTT. Residues: CASSLEVSNQPQHF.

The gene calls are TRBV5-1 and TRBJ1-2; weak D call: TRBD1 (5 bases). V lost 1 base and J lost 4, with 14 bases in between. CDR1 and CDR2 (germline): SGHRS, YFSETQ. The CDR3 sequence is 15 residues long. The CDR3 sequence is CASSLTTGGIYGYTF. The DNA of the CDR3 is TGCGCCAGCAGCTTGACAACGGGGGGAATCTATGGCTACACCTTC.

The chain couples TRBV30 to TRBJ1-4; D is undetermined. The CDR3 loop spans 16 amino acids. Germline V gene lookup returns CDR1 GTSNPN and CDR2 SVGIG (reference sequence). The ends were cut back, 0 bases at V and 2 bases at J, with 13 bases in the middle. The CDR3 nucleotides are TGTGCCTGGAGTGTTAGGGTGGTGCCGACTAATGAAAAACTGTTTTTT. Translated, it gives CAWSVRVVPTNEKLFF.

The sample holds one count of this clone. This chain links TRBV11-2 with TRBJ1-5, with 9 bases lining up with TRBD1. This CDR3 has 15 residues. Germline V gene lookup returns CDR1 SGHAT and CDR2 FQNNGV. J lost 7 bases, V lost 5 bases, and 9 bases had no gene match. The CDR3 sequence is CASSPTQGANQPQHF. The CDR3 DNA follows: TGTGCCAGCAGCCCAACACAGGGGGCGAACCAGCCCCAGCATTTT.

The chain is built from TRBV10-1 and TRBJ2-2; 7 nucleotides line up with TRBD1. The germline V gene encodes CDR1 WNHNN and CDR2 SYGVQD (reference sequence). The CDR3 spans 13 residues. J gave up 5 bases and V 9 bases, and 6 bases lay outside the gene matches. The CDR3 nucleotides read TGCGCCAGGGGGACAGTTGGTACCGGGGAGCTGTTTTTT. Its protein product is CARGTVGTGELFF.

V and J are TRBV19 and TRBJ2-7, with no clear D. The CDR3 loop spans 14 amino acids. The germline CDR1 and CDR2 sequences are LNHDA and SQIVND (reference sequence). Trimming left V 10 bases short and J 3 bases short, with 19 bases between. The CDR3 protein is CATDGGVVGYEQYF. For the CDR3, the DNA is TGTGCCACCGACGGTGGGGTGGTCGGCTACGAGCAGTACTTC.

The chain has TRBV5-1 and TRBJ2-3; tentatively, D is TRBD2 (5 bases). Trimming stripped 3 bases from V and 4 bases from J, with 18 bases between. Germline values: CDR1 SGHRS, CDR2 YFSETQ. The CDR3 has 16 residues. CDR3 sequence: CASSSDLARAPDTQYF. As DNA, the CDR3 is TGCGCCAGCAGCTCGGACCTAGCTAGGGCCCCAGATACGCAGTATTTT.

For the CDR3, the DNA is TGTGCCAGCAGTCCCGGGACAGGGACTTTGGAGCAGTACTTC. This encodes CASSPGTGTLEQYF. The chain recombines TRBV2 with TRBJ2-7; 9 bases line up with TRBD1. Unmatched junction bases numbered 9, after V lost 5 bases and J lost 7 bases. Germline lookup yields CDR1 SNHLY and CDR2 FYNNEI. The CDR3 consists of 14 residues.

The CDR3 nucleotides read TGTGCCAGCAGTCCCCTGAGGCTAGCGGGAGAAGAGACCCAGTACTTC. Translated: CASSPLRLAGEETQYF. This rearrangement joins TRBV7-2 to TRBJ2-5, with 10 positions matching TRBD2. The CDR3 covers 16 residues. CDR1 SGHTA and CDR2 FQGNSA come from the germline V gene. J was trimmed by 3 bases and V by 6 bases; bases with no gene match: 10.

V is TRBV6-1 and J is TRBJ1-5; D gene ambiguous. The CDR3 has 13 amino acids. CDR1 MNHNS and CDR2 SASEGT come from the germline V gene. Trimming removed 7 bases from V and 1 base from J, with 8 bases in between. In nucleotides, the CDR3 is TGTGCCAGCAAGGTGGGAAGCAATCAGCCCCAGCATTTT. It yields the protein CASKVGSNQPQHF.

This clone was seen only once. The chain recombines TRBV30 with TRBJ2-7, with a weak D call TRBD2 (6 bases). The CDR3 length is 14 residues. Germline V gene sequence: CDR1 GTSNPN, CDR2 SVGIG (reference sequence). V lost 3 bases and J lost 4, with 16 bases in between. CDR3 DNA sequence: TGTGCCTGGAGCTTCGGGGGATTTCAGTACGAGCAGTACTTC. This gives the protein CAWSFGGFQYEQYF. The full variable domain, rest sourced from reference TRBV30 and TRBJ2-7, is SQTIHQWPATLVQPVGSPLSLECTVEGTSNPNLYWYRQAAGRGLQLLFYSVGIGQISSEVPQNLSASRPQDRQFILSSKKLLLSDSGFYLCAWSFGGFQYEQYFGPGTRLTVT.

This chain links TRBV5-5 with TRBJ2-1; 11 bases map to TRBD2. Germline loops: CDR1 SGHKS, CDR2 YYEKEE (reference sequence). The CDR3 has 15 residues. J lost 9 bases, V lost 1 base, and 6 bases had no gene match. The chain's CDR3 is CASSLPLAGATEQFF. CDR3 coding DNA: TGTGCCAGCAGCTTGCCACTAGCGGGAGCAACTGAGCAGTTCTTC. The whole variable domain, remainder taken from reference TRBV5-5 and TRBJ2-1, is DAGVTQSPTHLIKTRGQQVTLRCSPISGHKSVSWYQQVLGQGPQFIFQYYEKEERGRGNFPDRFSARQFPNYSSELNVNALLLGDSALYLCASSLPLAGATEQFFGPGTRLTVL.

This chain uses TRBV2 with TRBJ1-5; D is undetermined. Germline V gene sequence: CDR1 SNHLY, CDR2 FYNNEI. This CDR3 is built from 13 residues. V dropped 7 bases and J dropped 1 base, with 8 bases sitting between them. The CDR3 DNA is TGTGCCAGCACAGAGGAAAGCAATCAGCCCCAGCATTTT. Protein product: CASTEESNQPQHF.

This clone was detected a few times. Different DNA sequences within this sample yield the same CDR3. The CDR3 loop is CASSYSTGNSPLHF. CDR3 DNA sequence: TGTGCCAGCAGTTACTCGACAGGGAATTCACCCCTCCACTTT. The chain recombines TRBV6-5 with TRBJ1-6; 7 bases are shared with TRBD1. Germline V gene sequence: CDR1 MNHEY, CDR2 SVGAGI. This CDR3 spans 14 amino acids. The J segment lost 7 bases and the V segment lost 0 bases, leaving 0 bases of the junction unmatched.

Here the CDR3 reads CATSRDRLGTEAFF. CDR3 in DNA: TGTGCCACCAGCAGAGACAGGTTGGGAACTGAAGCTTTCTTT. This sequence joins TRBV15 and TRBJ1-1; D not resolved. The CDR3 length is 14 residues. In germline, CDR1 is LNHNV, CDR2 YYDKDF (reference sequence). The ends were cut back, 0 bases at V and 5 bases at J, with 10 bases in the middle.

The chain employs TRBV19 and TRBJ1-5; 7 bases map to TRBD1. The CDR3 sequence is 15 residues long. Unmatched junction bases numbered 7, after V lost 6 bases and J lost 2 bases. In germline, CDR1 is LNHDA, CDR2 SQIVND (reference sequence). DNA of the CDR3: TGTGCCAGTAGGACTACAGGGGATGGCAATCAGCCCCAGCATTTT. Amino acid sequence: CASRTTGDGNQPQHF. Based on the CDR3 plus reference TRBV19 and TRBJ1-5, the full variable domain is DGGITQSPKYLFRKEGQNVTLSCEQNLNHDAMYWYRQDPGQGLRLIYYSQIVNDFQKGDIAEGYSVSREKKESFPLTVTSAQKNPTAFYLCASRTTGDGNQPQHFGDGTRLSIL.

A remark on this clone: At the DNA level, this CDR3 is encoded by other sequences in the same sample as well. This sequence joins TRBV11-2 and TRBJ1-3; D is uncertain. Germline lookup yields CDR1 SGHAT and CDR2 FQNNGV. Between the trimmed V and J ends, which lost 5 bases and 0 bases, there was a span of 8 bases. The CDR3 extends over 14 amino acids. Here the CDR3 DNA reads TGTGCCAGCAGCCGGACGGACTCTGGAAACACCATATATTTT. This encodes CASSRTDSGNTIYF.

The chain uses TRBV5-6 and TRBJ2-1, with D unresolved. Germline CDR1 reads SGHDT; CDR2 reads YYEEEE. This CDR3 spans 13 amino acids. The V and J ends lost 4 bases and 5 bases respectively, with 10 bases between them. CDR3 amino acids: CASSRPINNEQFF. In DNA form, the CDR3 reads TGTGCCAGCAGCAGGCCCATTAACAATGAGCAGTTCTTC.

The chain combines TRBV10-3 with TRBJ2-6; no clear D gene. The germline V gene encodes CDR1 ENHRY and CDR2 SYGVKD. This CDR3 spans 17 amino acids. V lost 2 bases and J 0 bases, leaving 11 bases between the germline ends. The CDR3 here is CAISEPLGSSGANVLTF. The CDR3 DNA sequence: TGTGCCATCAGTGAGCCATTGGGGTCCTCTGGGGCCAACGTCCTGACTTTC.

The genes are TRBV5-1 and TRBJ2-1; D is undetermined. Trimming took 0 bases from V and 1 from J, leaving 8 bases between them. This CDR3 has 15 residues. Germline V gene data show CDR1 as SGHRS and CDR2 as YFSETQ. CDR3 sequence reads: CASSLALESYNEQFF. CDR3 sequence (DNA): TGCGCCAGCAGCTTGGCCCTCGAATCCTACAATGAGCAGTTCTTC. The whole variable domain, filled in from reference TRBV5-1 and TRBJ2-1, reads KAGVTQTPRYLIKTRGQQVTLSCSPISGHRSVSWYQQTPGQGLQFLFEYFSETQRNKGNFPGRFSGRQFSNSRSEMNVSTLELGDSALYLCASSLALESYNEQFFGPGTRLTVL.

CDR3 residues: CASSLSAGTGFRPGELFF. The DNA for the CDR3 is TGTGCCAGCAGTTTATCTGCGGGGACAGGGTTTCGTCCCGGGGAGCTGTTTTTT. The chain uses TRBV28 and TRBJ2-2; TRBD1 agrees at 9 bases. Germline-derived CDR1 and CDR2 are MDHEN and SYDVKM. After removal of 1 base from V and 6 bases from J, the junction contained 12 bases not matched to a gene. This CDR3 has 18 amino acids.

This sequence joins TRBV6-6 and TRBJ1-6; tentatively, D is TRBD1 (6 bases). The CDR3 is 13 amino acids. Trimming pared 3 bases from V and 18 bases from J, leaving 18 bases between. CDR1 is MNHNY, CDR2 SVGAGI, per germline (reference sequence). In nucleotides, the CDR3 is TGTGCCAGCAGTTATTCCTTGGAGACAGGAAACCACTTT. Translating it yields CASSYSLETGNHF.

The rearrangement joins TRBV11-3 to TRBJ2-2; a possible D gene is TRBD1 (6 bases). The V gene lost 5 bases and the J gene lost 3 bases, with 16 bases spanning the gap. The CDR3 sequence is 16 residues long. In germline, CDR1 is SGHNT, CDR2 YENEEA. CDR3 loop: CASSPGELSDTGELFF. As DNA, the CDR3 is TGTGCCAGCAGCCCAGGGGAGCTAAGCGACACCGGGGAGCTGTTTTTT.

As regards this clone: Other DNA sequences of this sample code for an identical CDR3. The chain employs TRBV18 and TRBJ1-4; TRBD1 might be the D (5 bases). Looked up from germline, CDR1 is KGHSH and CDR2 is LQKENI. Between the trimmed V and J ends, which lost 3 bases and 0 bases, there was a span of 11 bases. The CDR3 spans 16 residues. In DNA form, the CDR3 reads TGTGCCAGCTCACCCCGACAGCTTTCAACTAATGAAAAACTGTTTTTT. Protein product: CASSPRQLSTNEKLFF.